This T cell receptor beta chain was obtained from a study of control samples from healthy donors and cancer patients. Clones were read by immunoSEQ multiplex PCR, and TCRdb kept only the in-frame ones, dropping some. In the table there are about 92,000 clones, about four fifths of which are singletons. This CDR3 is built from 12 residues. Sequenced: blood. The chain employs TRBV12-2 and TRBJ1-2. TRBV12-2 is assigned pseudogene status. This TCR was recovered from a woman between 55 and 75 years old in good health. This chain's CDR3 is CASRQRPYGYTF. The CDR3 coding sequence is TGTGCAAGTCGCCAAAGACCCTATGGCTACACCTTC.